This T cell receptor beta chain was identified in a study of T-cell memory formation after mild COVID-19. In the study overall: Across donors, TCR clusters were largely donor specific. Points from the study as a whole: Clonal second-wave expansions that peaked on day 37 had unconfirmed SARS-CoV-2 specificity. There were some responding clones in pre-infection memory, which suggested that cross-reactive memory had joined.

Note on this clonotype: Its antigen is still unknown.

Researchers used 5'RACE with constant-segment primers to make TCR alpha and TCR beta cDNA libraries that carry sample barcodes and UMIs. TCRdb re-called the 5' RACE reads through MiXCR, storing one row per CDR3 protein. There are a few hundred thousand distinct CDR3 sequences in the sample; roughly 25% occur only once, and around 13% lies in the top ten. There are 15 residues in the CDR3. The V gene end was trimmed by 7 bases and the J gene end by 2 bases; junction bases not matched to a gene: 7. The TCR was taken from an adult woman who had mild COVID-19 (a few samples of this study predate the infection). Cell type and time point are not known. What was sequenced was PBMCs or a T cell subset sorted from them (not recorded which). The gene calls are TRBV12-3 or TRBV12-4 and TRBJ2-2; 7 nucleotides align to TRBD1. Here the CDR3 reads CASTRGTVNTGELFF. DNA of the CDR3: TGTGCCAGCACTCGTGGGACAGTAAACACCGGGGAGCTGTTTTTT.